This is a list of T cell receptor beta chains from one sample in a study of cytomegalovirus exposure and HLA in healthy donors. TCRdb's copy holds only in-frame clones and misses some; the assay was immunoSEQ multiplex PCR. The sample comprises over 100,000 clones, 73% of which are singletons, and over 2% rests with the top ten. The sequencing sample was made of PBMCs. The receptors derive from a woman aged 40 to 50 in good health and CMV-seropositive. The CDR3 runs from the conserved cysteine through the conserved F or W. The D gene is left open where the match is weak. The size field is filled for only some rows; it gives once, few, many or a size class.

size	V	J	D	DNA	CDR3
NA	TRBV6-1	TRBJ1-6	NA	TGTGCCAGCAGTGAAGCGCTTCCTACAGTACCGAATTCACCCCTCCACTTT	CASSEALPTVPNSPLHF
NA	TRBV23-1	TRBJ2-7	TRBD2	TGCGCCAGCAGTCTCCCAAGGGTTTTAGCGGGAGTATCCTACGAGCAGTACTTC	CASSLPRVLAGVSYEQYF
NA	TRBV5-5	TRBJ2-7	TRBD1	TGTGCCAGCAGCCCCTCCCGGGACAGAGCCTACGAGCAGTACTTC	CASSPSRDRAYEQYF
NA	TRBV7-9	TRBJ1-4	TRBD1	TGTGCCAGCAGGCTGGGACAGGGTAATGAAAAACTGTTTTTT	CASRLGQGNEKLFF
NA	TRBV5-6	TRBJ2-2	NA	TGTGCCAGCCAGACCATGGGGGCGTACACCGGGGAGCTGTTTTTT	CASQTMGAYTGELFF
NA	TRBV9	TRBJ2-1	TRBD1	TGTGCCAGCAGCGCTCGACAGGGGACCTACAATGAGCAGTTCTTC	CASSARQGTYNEQFF
NA	TRBV5-1	TRBJ2-7	TRBD1	TGCGCCAGCAGCACTCCGGGACAGGGGTTTTTTAACGAGCAGTACTTC	CASSTPGQGFFNEQYF
NA	TRBV6-6	TRBJ2-2	TRBD2	TGTGCCAGCAGTAGACTAGCGGCGAACACCGGGGAGCTGTTTTTT	CASSRLAANTGELFF
NA	TRBV29-1	TRBJ1-3	NA	TGCAGCGTTGGCACGGGTAGATCTGGAAACACCATATATTTT	CSVGTGRSGNTIYF
NA	TRBV2	TRBJ2-5	TRBD2	TGTGCCAGCGGACTAGCGGGAGGACCGGAGACCCAGTACTTC	CASGLAGGPETQYF
NA	TRBV2	TRBJ1-1	NA	TGTGCCAGCAGTACTAGCCTTTCCACTGAAGCTTTCTTT	CASSTSLSTEAFF
NA	TRBV7-2	TRBJ1-5	TRBD1	TGTGCCAGCAGCAGAGACAGGGGAAGCAATCAGCCCCAGCATTTT	CASSRDRGSNQPQHF
NA	TRBV28	TRBJ1-5	NA	TGTGCCAGCAGTGCAAGGGGGAGACTGAGCAATCAGCCCCAGCATTTT	CASSARGRLSNQPQHF
NA	TRBV7-2	TRBJ2-3	TRBD1	TGTGCCAGCAGCCTCCTCGACAGGGACGTGTCGGCGCAGTATTTT	CASSLLDRDVSAQYF
NA	TRBV28	TRBJ2-7	NA	TGTGCCAGCAATCTAGGGCATCTAGCCGATAGCTCCTACGAGCAGTACTTC	CASNLGHLADSSYEQYF
NA	TRBV18	TRBJ2-7	TRBD1	TGTGCCAGCTCACCACGGACAGGGCATACAGACGAGCAGTACTTC	CASSPRTGHTDEQYF
NA	TRBV7-9	TRBJ1-4	NA	TGTGCCAGCAGCTTAAACGGGGGTGAGGGAACAACTAATGAAAAACTGTTTTTT	CASSLNGGEGTTNEKLFF
NA	TRBV29-1	TRBJ2-7	TRBD1	TGCAGCGTATGGAGAGGGGGCAGGGAGCAGTACTTC	CSVWRGGREQYF
few	TRBV7-8	TRBJ2-1	NA	TGTGCCAGCAGCCCACTGTACCGGGACTCTAGTAGGGAGCAGTTCTTC	CASSPLYRDSSREQFF
few	TRBV2	TRBJ2-7	TRBD1	TGTGCCAGCACAATCCGGGACAGGGCCTACGAGCAGTACTTC	CASTIRDRAYEQYF
NA	TRBV2	TRBJ1-2	NA	TGTGCCAGCATCCAACTTCGAGGGAGAGGGGGCTACACCTTC	CASIQLRGRGGYTF
NA	TRBV5-1	TRBJ1-4	NA	TGCGCCAGCAGAACCACAGACGCTGAGAAACTGTTTTTT	CASRTTDAEKLFF
NA	TRBV6-5	TRBJ1-1	NA	TGTGCCAGCAGACAGGGTTCGAACACTGAAGCTTTCTTT	CASRQGSNTEAFF
NA	TRBV11-2	TRBJ2-7	TRBD2	TGTGCCAGCAGCGGAGGAGCGGGGGGGCGCAACGAGCAGTACTTC	CASSGGAGGRNEQYF
medium-sized	TRBV5-4	TRBJ2-7	NA	TGTGCCAGCAGTTCTAGCTCTAGACCCTACGAGCAGTACTTC	CASSSSSRPYEQYF
NA	TRBV4-1	TRBJ1-2	NA	TGCGCCAGCAGCCAGAAACCCCAGGGTGCCTATGGCTACACCTTC	CASSQKPQGAYGYTF
NA	TRBV4-3	TRBJ1-6	TRBD1	TGCGCCAGCAGCCAACCGGGACAGGATAATTCACCCCTCCACTTT	CASSQPGQDNSPLHF
NA	TRBV7-2	TRBJ2-5	TRBD2	TGTGCCAGCAGCCCGCGACTAGCGGGAGGGCCAGAGACCCAGTACTTC	CASSPRLAGGPETQYF
few	TRBV6-5	TRBJ1-1	NA	TGTGCCAGCAGTTCCCCAGGGAACACTGAAGCTTTCTTT	CASSSPGNTEAFF
NA	TRBV6-6	TRBJ1-5	NA	TGTGCCAGCGGACCAACAGGAAGCAATCAGCCCCAGCATTTT	CASGPTGSNQPQHF
NA	TRBV19	TRBJ2-7	NA	TGTGCCAGTAGTGCCGGACAGAACTACGAGCAGTACTTC	CASSAGQNYEQYF
NA	TRBV15	TRBJ2-7	NA	TGTGCCACCAGCAGAGATCGCGGGTACGAGCAGTACTTC	CATSRDRGYEQYF
NA	TRBV7-9	TRBJ1-1	NA	TGTGCCAGCAGCTTAGGCAGGGAATACACTGAAGCTTTCTTT	CASSLGREYTEAFF
NA	TRBV7-2	TRBJ1-5	NA	TGTGCCAGCAGCCTCTCACCGGGTGGTCAGCCCCAGCATTTT	CASSLSPGGQPQHF
NA	TRBV28	TRBJ2-7	NA	TGTGCCAGCAGTCCCGAAACTTCGAGGCAGTACTTC	CASSPETSRQYF
NA	TRBV30	TRBJ1-1	NA	TGTGCCTGGAGCGGAGACAGGAGCTTCCTCATACCTGCTTTCTTT	CAWSGDRSFLIPAFF
NA	TRBV4-3	TRBJ2-3	TRBD2	TGCGCCAGCAGCCAAGTACTAGCGGGGGGTAGAATCGTTAGCACAGATACGCAGTATTTT	CASSQVLAGGRIVSTDTQYF
once	TRBV28	TRBJ1-2	TRBD1	TGTGCCAGCAACACAGGGGGCGCGTGGGCTGGCTACACCTTC	CASNTGGAWAGYTF
once	TRBV28	TRBJ1-1	NA	TGTGCCAGCAGTTTGCAACAGGTGACACGAACTGAAGCTTTCTTT	CASSLQQVTRTEAFF
once	TRBV30	TRBJ1-6	TRBD1	TGTGCCCGGACAGGCCCGATGAGTAATTCACCCCTCCACTTT	CARTGPMSNSPLHF
NA	TRBV5-4	TRBJ1-2	TRBD1	TGTGCCAGCAGTCAAACAGGGGTTTCCTATGGCTACACCTTC	CASSQTGVSYGYTF
NA	TRBV19	TRBJ2-3	TRBD2	TGTGCCAGTAGTTCTCCCCCACGGGGGGGCATGGATACGCAGTATTTT	CASSSPPRGGMDTQYF
few	TRBV9	TRBJ2-1	TRBD2	TGTGCCAGCAGCGTAGATCGCCTAGCGGAACATGGTGAGCAGTTCTTC	CASSVDRLAEHGEQFF
NA	TRBV4-1	TRBJ2-7	NA	TGCGCCAGCAGCCTCGACAGTCAAGGTGTCTACGAGCAGTACTTC	CASSLDSQGVYEQYF
NA	TRBV27	TRBJ2-5	NA	TGTGCCAGCAGTTTAGGCCAGGGTAAGAGAGAGACCCAGTACTTC	CASSLGQGKRETQYF
once	TRBV11-2	TRBJ2-1	TRBD2	TGTGCCGGCGGGACCAGGGCTACGGGAGGGCCCTACAATGAGCAGTTCTTC	CAGGTRATGGPYNEQFF
NA	TRBV5-1	TRBJ2-3	TRBD1	TGCGCCAGCAGCTTGCCACAGGGGTATACGCAGTATTTT	CASSLPQGYTQYF
NA	TRBV4-3	TRBJ1-6	TRBD1	TGCGCCAGCAGCCAAGGGAAAGGGACAGGGATTAGTTCACCCCTCCACTTT	CASSQGKGTGISSPLHF
NA	TRBV19	TRBJ2-3	NA	TGTGCCAGTAGCTCTGATAGCCGACATACGCAGTATTTT	CASSSDSRHTQYF
NA	TRBV4-3	TRBJ1-1	TRBD1	TGCGCCAGCAGCCCGACAGGGGGTACTGAAGCTTTCTTT	CASSPTGGTEAFF
few	TRBV5-6	TRBJ1-2	NA	TGTGCCAGCAGCTTAAGAGGGGGTAAGGACTATGGCTACACCTTC	CASSLRGGKDYGYTF
NA	TRBV4-2	TRBJ2-7	NA	TGTGCCAGCAGCCAAGATGGAGGGTGGGGGTCAAATCTCAGACCCTACGAGCAGTACTTC	CASSQDGGWGSNLRPYEQYF
NA	TRBV5-6	TRBJ2-1	TRBD2	TGTGCCAGCAGCTACAGCGGGATCAATGAGCAGTTCTTC	CASSYSGINEQFF